This T cell receptor (beta chain) was sequenced in a study of cytomegalovirus exposure and HLA in healthy donors. On this clone itself: What it binds is not known.

The donors were part of the 120-subject validation cohort, which stood apart from the roughly 700-subject first cohort. Notes on the study in general: Diagnosis of cytomegalovirus status made by the classifier reportedly showed high specificity and sensitivity. Overall, roughly 160 TCR beta chains were annotated as cytomegalovirus-associated.

Trimming at V came to 3 bases and at J to 6 bases, leaving 5 bases not matched to a gene. This CDR3 is built from 16 residues. Germline CDR1 MDHEN, CDR2 SYDVKM. This table comes from immunoSEQ multiplex PCR, and its TCRdb copy is limited to in-frame clones, with some not included. This table holds about 130,000 clones, roughly 89% found once. Sequencing used PBMCs. V usage is TRBV28 and J usage is TRBJ2-2, with 12 nucleotides matching TRBD2. The receptor was derived from a woman aged 18-29 years in good health and CMV-seropositive. The chain's CDR3 is CASSLLLAGGPGELFF. The DNA of the CDR3 is TGTGCCAGCAGTTTGCTTCTAGCGGGGGGGCCCGGGGAGCTGTTTTTT.